This is a list of T cell receptor beta chains from one sample in a study of T cells in Graves' hyperthyroidism and ophthalmopathy. TCRdb processed the multiplex PCR reads anew with MiXCR; each CDR3 protein has one entry. The data show roughly 560,000 distinct CDR3 sequences, 14% to 15% seen once. Sequencing input: blood. These receptors all stem from a woman aged 40 to 50 with Graves' ophthalmopathy. The CDR3 runs from the conserved cysteine through the conserved F or W. Each record gives: clone size, V gene, J gene, CDR3 length, D gene, CDR3 DNA, CDR3 protein. D genes are given only for firm matches. A row's size may be missing; if present it is once, few, many or a size class.

many,TRBV7-2,TRBJ2-1,13,-,TGTGCCAGCAGCTTCGGGTTTGGCAATGAGCAGTTCTTC,CASSFGFGNEQFF
many,TRBV5-1,TRBJ2-7,15,-,TGCGCCAGCAGCTTGGGGGACGACAGGACCTACGAGCAGTACTTC,CASSLGDDRTYEQYF
many,TRBV11-2,TRBJ2-2,18,TRBD2,TGTGCCAGCAGCTTAGGAACGGGAGGGCCCTCAAACACCGGGGAGCTGTTTTTT,CASSLGTGGPSNTGELFF
few,TRBV27,TRBJ1-5,15,-,TGTGCCAGCAGTTTATGGGTACAGGGAGGACAGCCCCAGCATTTT,CASSLWVQGGQPQHF
few,TRBV4-3,TRBJ1-6,14,-,TGCGCCAGCAGCGTTGAGGAAAGGAATTCACCCCTCCACTTT,CASSVEERNSPLHF
many,TRBV6-5,TRBJ2-7,13,-,TGTGCCAGCAGTCCCTCGCCCAGCTACGAGCAGTACTTC,CASSPSPSYEQYF
-,TRBV5-1,TRBJ1-2,12,-,TGCGCCGGCAGCACCACATACTATGGCTACACCTTC,CAGSTTYYGYTF
-,TRBV5-1,TRBJ2-2,15,-,TGCGCCAGCAGCTTGGAAGGGGGGAACACCGGGGAGCTGTTTTTT,CASSLEGGNTGELFF
few,TRBV7-8,TRBJ1-1,17,TRBD1,TGTGCCAGCAGCTGGAGGACAGGGATGTGGGGGGACACTGAAGCTTTCTTT,CASSWRTGMWGDTEAFF
many,TRBV6-1,TRBJ1-2,15,TRBD1,TGTGCCAGCAGTGAAGCTCCACAGGGGGGTCGTGGCTACACCTTC,CASSEAPQGGRGYTF
many,TRBV12-3/TRBV12-4,TRBJ1-6,14,-,TGTGCCAGCAGTTCGTGGGGATCTAATTCACCCCTCCACTTT,CASSSWGSNSPLHF
few,TRBV12-3/TRBV12-4,TRBJ2-7,13,-,TGTGCCAGCAGTTTACGGACCTCCTACGAGCAGTACTTC,CASSLRTSYEQYF
-,TRBV12-3/TRBV12-4,TRBJ2-5,13,-,TGTGCCAGCAACCGCGGGTTTGTGGAGACCCAGTACTTC,CASNRGFVETQYF
many,TRBV29-1,TRBJ2-3,15,TRBD2,TGCAGCGTTGATGAGACTAGCGGGAACCCAGATACGCAGTATTTT,CSVDETSGNPDTQYF
many,TRBV10-3,TRBJ2-7,13,TRBD2,TGTGCCATCAAGACTAGCGGGAGGTTCGAGCAGTACTTC,CAIKTSGRFEQYF
many,TRBV7-3,TRBJ2-7,14,TRBD2,TGTGCCAGCAGCGCGGGAGGTCCCTCCTACGAGCAGTACTTC,CASSAGGPSYEQYF
-,TRBV5-5,TRBJ1-1,15,-,TGTGCCAACAGCCAGGGCGGGGGGTCGGGCACTGAAGCTTTCTTT,CANSQGGGSGTEAFF
few,TRBV6-1,TRBJ2-7,14,TRBD2,TGTGCCAGCAGAAGAACTCGGACTAGTTCCGAGCAGTACTTC,CASRRTRTSSEQYF
many,TRBV12-3/TRBV12-4,TRBJ1-6,16,-,TGTGCCAGCAGTTCCGTTGACAGCGCCTATAATTCACCCCTCCACTTT,CASSSVDSAYNSPLHF
-,TRBV7-2,TRBJ2-4,16,TRBD1,TGTGCCAGCAGCTTAGTGGAGGCAGGGGGATGGAACATTCAGTACTTC,CASSLVEAGGWNIQYF
few,TRBV28,TRBJ2-7,16,TRBD2,TGTGCCAGCAGCCACCTAGCGGGAGGGTTTACCTACGAGCAGTACTTC,CASSHLAGGFTYEQYF
many,TRBV6-5,TRBJ2-2,13,-,TGTGCCAGCAGTTACGGGGGTTCCGGGGAGCTGTTTTTT,CASSYGGSGELFF
many,TRBV29-1,TRBJ1-2,11,TRBD1,TGCAGCGCAGGGGGCTTCGGTGGCTACACCTTC,CSAGGFGGYTF
many,TRBV12-3/TRBV12-4,TRBJ1-1,13,-,TGTGCCAGCAGTTTCTCGGGCCGGAGTGAAGCTTTCTTT,CASSFSGRSEAFF
many,TRBV27,TRBJ2-5,15,-,TGTGCCAGCAGTTTATTGGGGTTCCCTGGGGAGACCCAGTACTTC,CASSLLGFPGETQYF